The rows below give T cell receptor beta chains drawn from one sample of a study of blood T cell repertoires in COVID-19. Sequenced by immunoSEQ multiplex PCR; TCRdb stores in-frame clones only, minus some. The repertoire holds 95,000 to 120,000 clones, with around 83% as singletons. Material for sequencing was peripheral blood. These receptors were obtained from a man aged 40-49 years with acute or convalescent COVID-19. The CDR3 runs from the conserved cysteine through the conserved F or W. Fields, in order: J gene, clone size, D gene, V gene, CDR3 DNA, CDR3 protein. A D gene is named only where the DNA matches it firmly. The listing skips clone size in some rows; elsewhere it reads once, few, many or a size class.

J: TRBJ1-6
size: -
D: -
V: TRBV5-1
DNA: TGCGCCAGCAGTTTGACAGATAATTCACCCCTCCACTTT
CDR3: CASSLTDNSPLHF

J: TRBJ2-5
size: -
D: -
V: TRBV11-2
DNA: TGTGCCAGCAGCTTCGAGGGAGAGACCCAGTACTTC
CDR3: CASSFEGETQYF

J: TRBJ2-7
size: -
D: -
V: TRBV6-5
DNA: TGTGCCAGCAGACCCCAGGGGTCAACCTACGAGCAGTACTTC
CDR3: CASRPQGSTYEQYF

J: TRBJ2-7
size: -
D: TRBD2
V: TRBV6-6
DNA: TGTGCCAGCAGGAGACTAGCGGGGGGGACATCCTACGAGCAGTACTTC
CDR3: CASRRLAGGTSYEQYF

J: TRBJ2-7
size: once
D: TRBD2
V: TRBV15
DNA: TGTGCCACCAGCAGAGGCGGGGGGAATTACGAGCAGTACTTC
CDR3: CATSRGGGNYEQYF

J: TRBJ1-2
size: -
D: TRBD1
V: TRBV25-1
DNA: TGTGCCAGCAGTGCGGGACAGGGGTTTGGCTACACCTTC
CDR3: CASSAGQGFGYTF

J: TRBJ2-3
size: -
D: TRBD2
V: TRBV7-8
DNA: TGTGCCAGCAGCTTCCTTAGCGGGGGGGCCACAGATACGCAGTATTTT
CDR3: CASSFLSGGATDTQYF

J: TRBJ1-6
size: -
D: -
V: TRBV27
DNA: TGTGCCAGCAGTTCCCTCCCGGGGGTTCCGAGCTCCTATAATTCACCCCTCCACTTT
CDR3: CASSSLPGVPSSYNSPLHF

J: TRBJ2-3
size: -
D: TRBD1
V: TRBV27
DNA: TGTGCCAGCAGTTCATACCGGGACAGGGGCACAGATACGCAGTATTTT
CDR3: CASSSYRDRGTDTQYF

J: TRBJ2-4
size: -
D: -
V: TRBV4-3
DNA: TGCGCCAGCAGCCAAGCACCAACGGTAGCGGCAAACATTCAGTACTTC
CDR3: CASSQAPTVAANIQYF

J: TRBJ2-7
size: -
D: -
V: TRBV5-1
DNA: TGCGCCAGCAACCACAACCTAGGGGGGGGCCAGAGCTCCTACGAGCAGTACTTC
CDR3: CASNHNLGGGQSSYEQYF

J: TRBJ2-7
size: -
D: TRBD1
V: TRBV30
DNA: TGTGCCTGGGGACAGGGGGCGAGGGAGCAGTACTTC
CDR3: CAWGQGAREQYF

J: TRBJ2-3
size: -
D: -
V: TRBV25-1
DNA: TGTGCCAGCAGTGAACAGGGCACAGATACGCAGTATTTT
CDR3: CASSEQGTDTQYF

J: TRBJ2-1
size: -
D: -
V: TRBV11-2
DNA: TGTGCCAGCAGCTTTAACTCGGTCGTCGACAATGAGCAGTTCTTC
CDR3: CASSFNSVVDNEQFF

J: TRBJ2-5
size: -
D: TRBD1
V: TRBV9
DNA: TGTGCCAGCAGCCACGAGACCTACAGGGGAAGGGAGACCCAGTACTTC
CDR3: CASSHETYRGRETQYF

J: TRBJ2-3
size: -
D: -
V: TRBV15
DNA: TGTGCCACCAGCAGGGTACGAGGAGGGAGAGATACGCAGTATTTT
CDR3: CATSRVRGGRDTQYF

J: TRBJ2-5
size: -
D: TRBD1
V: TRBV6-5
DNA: TGTGCCAGCAGGAGACAGGGCGGGGAGACCCAGTACTTC
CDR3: CASRRQGGETQYF

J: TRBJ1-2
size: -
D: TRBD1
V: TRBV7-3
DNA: TGTGCCAGGGGGACAGGGGGCAGTAACTATGGCTACACCTTC
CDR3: CARGTGGSNYGYTF

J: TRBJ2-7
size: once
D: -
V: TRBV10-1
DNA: TGCGCCAGCAGTGAGGTTGTGGGGGCTTTCTACGAGCAGTACTTC
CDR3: CASSEVVGAFYEQYF

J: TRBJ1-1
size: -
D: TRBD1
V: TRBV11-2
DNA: TGTGCCAGCAAGGGACAGCGGAACACTGAAGCTTTCTTT
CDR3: CASKGQRNTEAFF